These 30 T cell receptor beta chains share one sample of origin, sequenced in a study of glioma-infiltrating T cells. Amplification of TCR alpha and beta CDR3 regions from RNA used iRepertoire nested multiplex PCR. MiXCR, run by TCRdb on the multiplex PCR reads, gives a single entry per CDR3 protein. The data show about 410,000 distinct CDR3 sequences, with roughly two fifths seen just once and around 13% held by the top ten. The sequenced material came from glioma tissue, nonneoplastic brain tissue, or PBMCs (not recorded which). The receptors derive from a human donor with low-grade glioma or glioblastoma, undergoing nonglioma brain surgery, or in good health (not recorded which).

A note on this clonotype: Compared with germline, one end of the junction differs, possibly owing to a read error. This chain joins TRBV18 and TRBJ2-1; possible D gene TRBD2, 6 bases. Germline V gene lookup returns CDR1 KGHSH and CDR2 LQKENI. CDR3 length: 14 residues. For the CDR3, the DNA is TGTGCAAGCTCACCCCGACTAGTCTCCGATGAGCGGTTCTTC. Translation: CASSPRLVSDERFF.

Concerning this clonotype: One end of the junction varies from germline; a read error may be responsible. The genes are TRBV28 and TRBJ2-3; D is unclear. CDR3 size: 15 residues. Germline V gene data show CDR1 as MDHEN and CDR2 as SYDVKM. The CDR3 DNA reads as TGTGCCAGCAGTTTTTTGGCTTTACTCACAGATACGCGGTATTTT. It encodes CASSFLALLTDTRYF.

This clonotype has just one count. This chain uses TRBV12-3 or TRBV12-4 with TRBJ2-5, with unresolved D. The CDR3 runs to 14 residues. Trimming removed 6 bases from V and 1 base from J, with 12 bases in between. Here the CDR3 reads CASSAPGRQETQYF. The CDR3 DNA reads TGTGCCAGCAGCGCCCCGGGCCGCCAAGAGACCCAGTACTTC.

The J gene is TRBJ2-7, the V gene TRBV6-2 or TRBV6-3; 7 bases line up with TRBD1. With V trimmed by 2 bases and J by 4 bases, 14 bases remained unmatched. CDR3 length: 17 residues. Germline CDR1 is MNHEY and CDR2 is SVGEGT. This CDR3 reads CASSYPNRGRGIYEQYF. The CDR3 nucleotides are TGTGCCAGCAGTTACCCAAACAGGGGACGCGGAATTTACGAGCAGTACTTC.

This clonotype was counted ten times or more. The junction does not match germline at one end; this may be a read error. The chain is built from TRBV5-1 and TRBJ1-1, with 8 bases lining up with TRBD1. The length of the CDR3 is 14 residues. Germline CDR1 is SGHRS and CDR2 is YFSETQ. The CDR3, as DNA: TGTGCCAGCAGTTCCGGACAGGGGAACACTGAAGCTTTCTTT. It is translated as CASSSGQGNTEAFF.

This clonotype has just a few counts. The CDR3 loop is CSALRQGVGEQYF. Here the CDR3 DNA reads TGCAGTGCTCTTCGACAGGGCGTGGGGGAGCAGTACTTC. This chain links TRBV20-1 with TRBJ2-7; TRBD1 agrees at 7 bases. V was pared by 5 bases and J by 7 bases, with 11 bases of the junction left unmatched. The CDR3 loop spans 13 amino acids. Germline CDR1 DFQATT, CDR2 SNEGSKA (reference sequence).

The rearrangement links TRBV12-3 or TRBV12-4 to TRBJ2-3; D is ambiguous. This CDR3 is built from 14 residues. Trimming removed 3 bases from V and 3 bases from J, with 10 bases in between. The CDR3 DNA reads TGTGCCAGCAGTTTCTCCGCAGAGACAGATACGCAGTATTTT. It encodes CASSFSAETDTQYF.

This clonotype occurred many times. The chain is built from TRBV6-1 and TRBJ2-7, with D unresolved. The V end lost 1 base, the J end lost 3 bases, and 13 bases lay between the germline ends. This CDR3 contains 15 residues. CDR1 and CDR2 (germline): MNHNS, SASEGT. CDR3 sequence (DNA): TGTGCCAGCAGTGAAGACCCCCCAGCGATCTACGAGCAGTACTTC. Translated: CASSEDPPAIYEQYF.

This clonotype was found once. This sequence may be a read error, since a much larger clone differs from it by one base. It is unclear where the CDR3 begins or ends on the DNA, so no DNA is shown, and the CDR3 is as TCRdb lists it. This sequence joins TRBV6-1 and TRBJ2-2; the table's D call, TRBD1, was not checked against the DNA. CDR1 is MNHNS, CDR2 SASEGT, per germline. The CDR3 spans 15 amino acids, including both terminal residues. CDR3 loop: CASSFGQGAIGELLF.

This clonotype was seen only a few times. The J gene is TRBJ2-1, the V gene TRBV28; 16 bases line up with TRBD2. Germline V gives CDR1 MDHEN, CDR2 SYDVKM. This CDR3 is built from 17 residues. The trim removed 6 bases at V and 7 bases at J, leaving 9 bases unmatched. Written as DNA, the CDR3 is TGTGCCAGCAGCAGCGGGACTAGCGGGAGGGCCGTTAATGAGCAGTTCTTC. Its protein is CASSSGTSGRAVNEQFF.

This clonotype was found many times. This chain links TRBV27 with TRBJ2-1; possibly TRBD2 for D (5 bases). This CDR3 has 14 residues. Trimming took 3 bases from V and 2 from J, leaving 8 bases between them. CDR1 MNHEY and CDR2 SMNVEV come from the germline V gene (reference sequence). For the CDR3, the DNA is TGTGCCAGCAGTTTGCGAGCGGCCTACAATGAGCAGTTCTTC. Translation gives CASSLRAAYNEQFF.

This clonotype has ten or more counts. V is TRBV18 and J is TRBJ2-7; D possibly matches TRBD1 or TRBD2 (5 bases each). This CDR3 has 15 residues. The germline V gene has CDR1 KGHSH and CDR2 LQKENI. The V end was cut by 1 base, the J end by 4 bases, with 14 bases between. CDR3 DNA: TGTGCCAGCTCACCACGGGGGACCGTGGCTTACGAGCAGTACTTC. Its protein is CASSPRGTVAYEQYF.

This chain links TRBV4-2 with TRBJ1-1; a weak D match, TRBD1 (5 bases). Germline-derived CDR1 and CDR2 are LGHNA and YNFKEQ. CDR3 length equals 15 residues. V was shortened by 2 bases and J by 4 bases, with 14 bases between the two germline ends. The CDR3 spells CASSQPTGRRTEAFF. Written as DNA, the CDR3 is TGTGCCAGCAGCCAACCGACGGGACGGCGCACTGAAGCTTTCTTT.

The CDR3 nucleotides are TGTGCCAGCAGCTTAGGGGGGGCGAGTGGGCAAGAGACCCAGTACTTC. Protein: CASSLGGASGQETQYF. The chain recombines TRBV7-6 with TRBJ2-5, with D perhaps TRBD1 or TRBD2 (6 bases each). This CDR3 has 16 amino acids. The V gene's germline CDR1 is SGHVS and CDR2 FNYEAQ. V lost 1 base, J lost 2 bases, and 14 bases lay in between.

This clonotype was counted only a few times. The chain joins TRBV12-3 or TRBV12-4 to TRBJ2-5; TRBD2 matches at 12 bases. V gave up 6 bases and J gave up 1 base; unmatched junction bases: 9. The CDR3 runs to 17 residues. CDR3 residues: CASSAGLAGGPQETQYF. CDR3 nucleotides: TGTGCCAGCAGCGCGGGACTAGCGGGTGGGCCCCAAGAGACCCAGTACTTC.

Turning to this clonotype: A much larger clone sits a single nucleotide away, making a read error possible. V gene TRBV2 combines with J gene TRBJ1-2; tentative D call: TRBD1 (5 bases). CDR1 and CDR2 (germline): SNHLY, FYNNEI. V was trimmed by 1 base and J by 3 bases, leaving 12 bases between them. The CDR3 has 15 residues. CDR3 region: CASSEGRGGDYGYTF. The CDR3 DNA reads TGTGCCAGCAGTGAAGGACGGGGGGGAGACTATGGCTACACCTTC.

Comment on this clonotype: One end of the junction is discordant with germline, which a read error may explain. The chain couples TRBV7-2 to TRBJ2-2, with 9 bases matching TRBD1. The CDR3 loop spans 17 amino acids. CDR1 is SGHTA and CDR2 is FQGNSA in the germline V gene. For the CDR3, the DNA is TGTGCCTGCAGCTTAGCACCGGGACAGGGATCCACCGGGGAGCTGTTTTTT. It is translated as CACSLAPGQGSTGELFF.

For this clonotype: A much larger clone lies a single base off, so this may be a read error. The CDR3 region has the DNA TGCAGTGCTAGAGTTGTAGGGCGGGACACTGAAGCTTTCTTT. Translated: CSARVVGRDTEAFF. The chain links TRBV20-1 to TRBJ1-1; D unclear. V lost 1 base and J 3 bases, leaving 12 bases between the germline ends. This CDR3 has 14 residues. Germline V gene data show CDR1 as DFQATT and CDR2 as SNEGSKA (reference sequence).

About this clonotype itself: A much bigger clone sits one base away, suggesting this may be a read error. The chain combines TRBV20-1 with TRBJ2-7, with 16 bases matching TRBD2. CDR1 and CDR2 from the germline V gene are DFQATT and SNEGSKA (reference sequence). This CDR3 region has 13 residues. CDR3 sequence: CSAGLAGGDEKYF. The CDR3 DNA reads TGCAGTGCGGGACTAGCGGGAGGGGACGAGAAGTACTTC.

CDR3 amino acids: CSARNIGREGDTQYF. The CDR3 region has the DNA TGCAGTGCTAGGAATATTGGGCGGGAGGGTGATACGCAGTATTTT. This rearrangement joins TRBV20-1 to TRBJ2-3, with TRBD2 matching over 9 bases. The junction had 10 bases not matched to a gene; V was cut back by 3 bases and J by 6 bases. The germline V gene encodes CDR1 DFQATT and CDR2 SNEGSKA (reference sequence). The CDR3 totals 15 residues.

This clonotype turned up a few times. The CDR3 nucleotides read TGCGCCAGCAGCCAAGATCAACAGGGTGGATACGAGCAGTACTTC. Its translation: CASSQDQQGGYEQYF. The chain couples TRBV4-1 to TRBJ2-7; tentative D call: TRBD1 (6 bases). V shed 0 bases and J shed 4 bases, with 13 bases lying between them. Germline-derived CDR1 and CDR2 are MGHRA and YSYEKL. CDR3 size: 15 residues.

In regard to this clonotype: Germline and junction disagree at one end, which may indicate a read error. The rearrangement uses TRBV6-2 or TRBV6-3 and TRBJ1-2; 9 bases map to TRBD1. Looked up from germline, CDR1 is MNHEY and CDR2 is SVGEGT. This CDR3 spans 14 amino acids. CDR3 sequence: CVSSPWDRDYGYTF. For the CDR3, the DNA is TGTGTCAGCAGTCCCTGGGACAGGGACTATGGCTACACCTTC.

CDR3 sequence reads: CATSRDKPATEAFF. The CDR3 bases are TGTGCCACCAGCAGAGATAAACCGGCCACTGAAGCTTTCTTT. The J gene is TRBJ1-1, the V gene TRBV15; D is undetermined. The V end lost 0 bases, the J end lost 4 bases, and 9 bases lay between the germline ends. This CDR3 is built from 14 residues. Germline-derived CDR1 and CDR2 are LNHNV and YYDKDF (reference sequence).

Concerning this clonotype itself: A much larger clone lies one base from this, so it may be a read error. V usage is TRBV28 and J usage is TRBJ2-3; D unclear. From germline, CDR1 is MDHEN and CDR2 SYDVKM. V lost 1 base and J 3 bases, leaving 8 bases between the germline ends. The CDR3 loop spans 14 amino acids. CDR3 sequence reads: CASSLSPRTDTQYF. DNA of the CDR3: TGTGCCAGCAGTTTATCTCCTAGGACAGATACGCAGTATTTT.

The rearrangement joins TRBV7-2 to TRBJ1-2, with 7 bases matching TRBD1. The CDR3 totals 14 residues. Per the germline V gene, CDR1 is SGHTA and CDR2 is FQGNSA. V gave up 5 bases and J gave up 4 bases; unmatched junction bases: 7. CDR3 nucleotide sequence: TGTGCCAGCAGCCCGACAGGGAACGGCTATGGCTACACCTTC. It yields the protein CASSPTGNGYGYTF. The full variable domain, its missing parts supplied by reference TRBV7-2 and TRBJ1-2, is GAGVSQSPSNKVTEKGKDVELRCDPISGHTALYWYRQSLGQGLEFLIYFQGNSAPDKSGLPSDRFSAERTGGSVSTLTIQRTQQEDSAVYLCASSPTGNGYGYTFGSGTRLTVV.

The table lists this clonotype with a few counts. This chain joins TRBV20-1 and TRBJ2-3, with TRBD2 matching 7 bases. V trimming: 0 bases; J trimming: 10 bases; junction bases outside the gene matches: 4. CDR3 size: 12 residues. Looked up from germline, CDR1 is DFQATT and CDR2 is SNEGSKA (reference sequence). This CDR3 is CSARDGGDAQYF. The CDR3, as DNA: TGCAGTGCTAGAGATGGGGGGGATGCGCAGTATTTT.

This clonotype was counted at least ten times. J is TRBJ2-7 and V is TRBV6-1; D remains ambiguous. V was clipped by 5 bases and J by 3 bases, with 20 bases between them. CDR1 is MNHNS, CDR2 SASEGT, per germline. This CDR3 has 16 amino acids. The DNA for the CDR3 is TGTGCCAGCAGTCCCTTGGATGCTCAAGTCATCTACGAGCAGTACTTC. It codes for CASSPLDAQVIYEQYF.

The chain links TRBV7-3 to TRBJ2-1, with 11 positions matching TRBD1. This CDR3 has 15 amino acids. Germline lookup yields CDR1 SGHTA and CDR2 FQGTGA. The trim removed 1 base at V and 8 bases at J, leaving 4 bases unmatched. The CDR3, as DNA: TGTGCCAGCAGCTTAAGGGACAGGGGGTTGGATGAGCAGTTCTTC. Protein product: CASSLRDRGLDEQFF.

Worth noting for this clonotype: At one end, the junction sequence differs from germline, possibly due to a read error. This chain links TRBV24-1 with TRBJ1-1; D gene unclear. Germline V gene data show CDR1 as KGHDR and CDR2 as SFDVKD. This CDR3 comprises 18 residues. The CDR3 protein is CDTSDLGLGREMATEAFF. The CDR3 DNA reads TGTGACACCAGTGATTTGGGGTTGGGGAGGGAGATGGCAACTGAAGCTTTCTTT.

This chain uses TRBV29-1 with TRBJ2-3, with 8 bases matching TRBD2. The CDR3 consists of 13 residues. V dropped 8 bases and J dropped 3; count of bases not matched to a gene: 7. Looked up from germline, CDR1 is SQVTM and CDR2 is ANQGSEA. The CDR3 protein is CSTGTRRTDTQYF. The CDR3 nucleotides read TGCAGCACGGGGACTAGACGAACAGATACGCAGTATTTT.